What follows are 14 T cell receptor beta chains derived from one specimen sequenced in a study of Ad26.COV2.S vaccination and SARS-CoV-2 variants. Sequencing used immunoSEQ multiplex PCR; TCRdb keeps in-frame clones, though not all of them. The sample has some 390,000 clones, approximately 90% seen once. Treatment of the sample: around 19 received Ad26.COV2.S at low or high dose, single or two shots; 5 received placebo; per-sample allocation not given. After the first vaccine or placebo injection, samples were drawn on day 63. The sample here was peripheral blood, taken in a trial of Ad26.COV2.S vaccine versus placebo. These receptors were obtained from a person aged 18-60 years who received the Ad26.COV2.S COVID-19 vaccine or a placebo.

The chain carries TRBV5-1 and TRBJ2-1; D may be TRBD2 (6 bases). Deletions cut 0 bases from V and 0 bases from J, with 13 bases between. The CDR3 sequence is 17 residues long. From germline, CDR1 is SGHRS and CDR2 YFSETQ. CDR3 DNA sequence: TGCGCCAGCAGCTTGGCCGGGAGCAAAAGCTCCTACAATGAGCAGTTCTTC. Translated, it gives CASSLAGSKSSYNEQFF.

The chain uses TRBV21-1 and TRBJ1-2. TRBV21-1 is reported as a pseudogene. The length of the CDR3 is 14 residues. CDR3 bases: TGTGCCACCCTGGGGGGAAGGAGGGTGGGTGGCTACACCTTC. Protein: CATLGGRRVGGYTF.

The chain carries TRBV5-1 and TRBJ2-5; 7 bases agree with TRBD1. CDR1 is SGHRS, CDR2 YFSETQ, per germline. The CDR3 runs to 15 residues. The V segment lost 0 bases and the J segment 1 base; nucleotides outside the gene matches: 3. CDR3 sequence reads: CASSLGTGSQETQYF. The CDR3 coding sequence is TGCGCCAGCAGCTTGGGGACAGGATCCCAAGAGACCCAGTACTTC.

The chain recombines TRBV27 with TRBJ2-3; a possible D gene is TRBD2 (7 bases). The germline V and J ends were trimmed by 5 bases and 0 bases, with 12 bases remaining between them. Germline CDR1 reads MNHEY; CDR2 reads SMNVEV (reference sequence). CDR3 size: 15 residues. CDR3 protein: CASSPGGASTDTQYF. CDR3 coding DNA: TGTGCCAGCAGTCCGGGGGGCGCGAGCACAGATACGCAGTATTTT.

V is TRBV5-1 and J is TRBJ2-5; D unclear. V shed 6 bases and J shed 3 bases, with 12 bases lying between them. The CDR3 is 13 residues long. From germline, CDR1 is SGHRS and CDR2 YFSETQ. CDR3: CASTRTEKETQYF. The CDR3 DNA sequence: TGCGCCAGCACACGGACGGAGAAAGAGACCCAGTACTTC.

V is TRBV2 and J is TRBJ1-4; D is ambiguous. The ends were cut back, 5 bases at V and 5 bases at J, with 9 bases in the middle. Germline-derived CDR1 and CDR2 are SNHLY and FYNNEI. CDR3 length: 13 amino acids. The CDR3 spells CASSQQSNEKLFF. The CDR3 nucleotides read TGTGCCAGCAGTCAACAGTCGAATGAAAAACTGTTTTTT.

Turning to this clone: The same CDR3 is also encoded by other DNA sequences in this sample. The CDR3 sequence is CASSLATGPGYGYTF. CDR3 coding DNA: TGCGCCAGCAGCTTGGCGACAGGGCCAGGCTATGGCTACACCTTC. This rearrangement joins TRBV5-1 to TRBJ1-2; 7 bases agree with TRBD1. J lost 4 bases, V lost 0 bases, and 6 bases had no gene match. This CDR3 region has 15 residues. The germline V gene encodes CDR1 SGHRS and CDR2 YFSETQ.

The chain has TRBV7-6 and TRBJ2-1; TRBD2 aligns across 13 bases. The CDR3 contains 16 residues. Per the germline V gene, CDR1 is SGHVS and CDR2 is FNYEAQ. The junction had 9 bases not matched to a gene; V was cut back by 4 bases and J by 9 bases. The CDR3 loop reads CASSSGLAGARSEQFF. CDR3 bases: TGTGCCAGCAGCTCCGGACTAGCGGGGGCCAGGAGTGAGCAGTTCTTC.

The rearrangement uses TRBV29-1 and TRBJ1-1; perhaps TRBD1 as D (5 bases). The CDR3 is made up of 17 amino acids. V shed 3 bases and J shed 0 bases, with 20 bases lying between them. Germline CDR1 and CDR2: SQVTM and ANQGSEA. CDR3 protein: CSVEGEGNWPLNTEAFF. The CDR3 region has the DNA TGCAGCGTTGAGGGGGAAGGGAATTGGCCCCTGAACACTGAAGCTTTCTTT.

V is TRBV20-1 and J is TRBJ2-7, with D tentatively TRBD1 or TRBD2 (5 bases each). Germline V lookup: CDR1 DFQATT, CDR2 SNEGSKA (reference sequence). This CDR3 spans 13 amino acids. V lost 3 bases to trimming and J lost 7 bases, with 16 bases between them. The CDR3 DNA reads TGCAGTGCTAGTTCCGTCGGGGCTTGGGAGCAGTACTTC. It codes for CSASSVGAWEQYF.

This clone was detected once. The V gene is TRBV10-3, the J gene TRBJ2-2; D possibly corresponds to TRBD2 (7 bases). Deletions cut 7 bases from V and 1 base from J, with 13 bases between. Per germline, CDR1 ENHRY and CDR2 SYGVKD. The CDR3 is made up of 15 amino acids. In DNA form, the CDR3 reads TGTGCCATCAAGGAAGGGGGGGTGAACACCGGGGAGCTGTTTTTT. Amino acids: CAIKEGGVNTGELFF.

Only one count was recorded for this clone. This rearrangement joins TRBV20-1 to TRBJ1-5; no definite D call. The germline V and J ends were trimmed by 4 bases and 7 bases, with 8 bases remaining between them. Germline V CDR1 and CDR2: DFQATT, SNEGSKA (reference sequence). The CDR3 contains 11 residues. The DNA for the CDR3 is TGCAGTGCTACGAGCGGACAGCCCCAGCATTTT. It translates to CSATSGQPQHF.

The rearrangement uses TRBV5-1 and TRBJ2-7, with 8 bases aligning to TRBD2. Germline V gene data show CDR1 as SGHRS and CDR2 as YFSETQ. This CDR3 comprises 14 residues. J was trimmed by 2 bases and V by 6 bases; bases with no gene match: 7. The CDR3 spells CASTPLAGAYEQYF. The CDR3 DNA reads TGCGCCAGCACCCCTCTAGCGGGCGCCTACGAGCAGTACTTC. The full variable domain, in which reference TRBV5-1 and TRBJ2-7 provide the parts outside the CDR3, is KAGVTQTPRYLIKTRGQQVTLSCSPISGHRSVSWYQQTPGQGLQFLFEYFSETQRNKGNFPGRFSGRQFSNSRSEMNVSTLELGDSALYLCASTPLAGAYEQYFGPGTRLTVT.

About this clone: Different DNA sequences within this sample yield the same CDR3. V usage is TRBV19 and J usage is TRBJ2-7; D unclear. This CDR3 comprises 13 residues. The germline V and J ends were trimmed by 1 base and 4 bases, with 8 bases remaining between them. In germline, CDR1 is LNHDA, CDR2 SQIVND (reference sequence). The CDR3 spells CASSIGHHYEQYF. CDR3 sequence (DNA): TGTGCCAGTAGTATAGGACACCATTACGAGCAGTACTTC.